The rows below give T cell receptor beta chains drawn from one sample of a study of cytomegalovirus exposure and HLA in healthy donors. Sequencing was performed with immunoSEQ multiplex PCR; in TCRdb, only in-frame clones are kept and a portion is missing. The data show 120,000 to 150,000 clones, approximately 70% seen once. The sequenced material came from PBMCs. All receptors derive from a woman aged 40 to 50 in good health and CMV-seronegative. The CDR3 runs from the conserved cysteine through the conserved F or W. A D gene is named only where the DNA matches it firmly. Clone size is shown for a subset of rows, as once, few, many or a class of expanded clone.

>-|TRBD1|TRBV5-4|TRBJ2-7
TGTGCCAGCAGCCCGGTTGGGGACAGGGGGCTTTACGAGCAGTACTTC
CASSPVGDRGLYEQYF
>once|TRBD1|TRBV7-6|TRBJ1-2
TGTGCCAGCAGCGACCGGACAGGGCATGGCTACACCTTC
CASSDRTGHGYTF
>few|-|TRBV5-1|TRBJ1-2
TGCGCCAGCAGCTTGTTGTCCCAGGCCGGTCTTGGAGGTGGCTACACCTTC
CASSLLSQAGLGGGYTF
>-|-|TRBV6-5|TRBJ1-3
TGTGCCAGCAGTTCCAGGTTGGCCTCTGGAAACACCATATATTTT
CASSSRLASGNTIYF
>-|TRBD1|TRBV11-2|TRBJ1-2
TGTGCCAGCAGCTTAGGCAGGGGACAGGGCTATGGCTACACCTTC
CASSLGRGQGYGYTF
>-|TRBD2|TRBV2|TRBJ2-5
TGTGCCAGCAGCCTGGGGGGACTAGCGGGGGCGGGAGAGACCCAGTACTTC
CASSLGGLAGAGETQYF
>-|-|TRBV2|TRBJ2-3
TGTGCCAGCGTCAGGGGCACAGATACGCAGTATTTT
CASVRGTDTQYF
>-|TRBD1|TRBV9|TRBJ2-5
TGTGCCAGCAGCGTAGGTCCGGACAGGGGACAAGAGACCCAGTACTTC
CASSVGPDRGQETQYF
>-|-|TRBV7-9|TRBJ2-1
TGTGCCAGCAGCTCAGGGGCAGGGGAGACTGAGCAGTTCTTC
CASSSGAGETEQFF
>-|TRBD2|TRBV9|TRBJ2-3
TGTGCCAGCAGCCTAGGGACTAGCGGGGGTGGAGATACGCAGTATTTT
CASSLGTSGGGDTQYF
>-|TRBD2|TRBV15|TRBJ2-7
TGTGCCACCAGCCTCATCAGGGAACACCTGGGACTAGCGGGGGTCTACGAGCAGTACTTC
CATSLIREHLGLAGVYEQYF
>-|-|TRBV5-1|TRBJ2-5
TGCGCCAGCAGCTTGGGACCGGGAGAGACCCAGTACTTC
CASSLGPGETQYF
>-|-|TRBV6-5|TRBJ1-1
TGTGCCAGCACCAGAGGGCTGAACACTGAAGCTTTCTTT
CASTRGLNTEAFF
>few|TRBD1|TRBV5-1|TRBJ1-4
TGCGCCAGCAGCCTGGGGACAGTTAAGTCGGCAACTAATGAAAAACTGTTTTTT
CASSLGTVKSATNEKLFF
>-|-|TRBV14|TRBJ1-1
TGTGCCAGCAGCCGACAGGCAGTGAACACTGAAGCTTTCTTT
CASSRQAVNTEAFF
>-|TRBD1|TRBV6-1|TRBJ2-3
TGTGCCAGCAGTCAAGACAGGGCAGATACGCAGTATTTT
CASSQDRADTQYF
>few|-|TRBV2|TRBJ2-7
TGTGCCAGCCGTTCCCTGGGCGGGGCCTACGAGCAGTACTTC
CASRSLGGAYEQYF
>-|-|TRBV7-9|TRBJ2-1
TGTGCCAGCAGCTTAGATTCGGGACAAGTTGGCCCATACAATGAGCAGTTCTTC
CASSLDSGQVGPYNEQFF
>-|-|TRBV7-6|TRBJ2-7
TGTGCCAGCAGCTTAGGCCCGGGAACCTACGAGCAGTACTTC
CASSLGPGTYEQYF
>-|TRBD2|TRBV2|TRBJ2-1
TGTGCCGGAAGCGGGGGGGCAGTAGGTGAGCAGTTCTTC
CAGSGGAVGEQFF